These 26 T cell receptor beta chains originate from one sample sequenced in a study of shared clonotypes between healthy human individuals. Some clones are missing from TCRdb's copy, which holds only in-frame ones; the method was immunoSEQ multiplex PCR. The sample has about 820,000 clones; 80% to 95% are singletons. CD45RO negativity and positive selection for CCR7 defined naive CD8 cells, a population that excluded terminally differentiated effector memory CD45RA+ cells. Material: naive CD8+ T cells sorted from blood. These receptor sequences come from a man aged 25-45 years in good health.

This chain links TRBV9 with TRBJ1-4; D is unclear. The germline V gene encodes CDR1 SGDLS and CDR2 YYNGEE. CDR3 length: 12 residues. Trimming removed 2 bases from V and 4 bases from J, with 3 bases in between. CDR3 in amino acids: CASSVNNEKLFF. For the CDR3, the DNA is TGTGCCAGCAGCGTGAATAATGAAAAACTGTTTTTT.

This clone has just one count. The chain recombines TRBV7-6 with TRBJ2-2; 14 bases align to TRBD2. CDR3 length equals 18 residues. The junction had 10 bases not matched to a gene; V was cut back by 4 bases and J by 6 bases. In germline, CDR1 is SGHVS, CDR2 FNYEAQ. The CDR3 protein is CASSSGLAGAFWAGELFF. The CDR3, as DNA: TGTGCCAGCAGCTCGGGACTAGCGGGAGCGTTTTGGGCCGGGGAGCTGTTTTTT.

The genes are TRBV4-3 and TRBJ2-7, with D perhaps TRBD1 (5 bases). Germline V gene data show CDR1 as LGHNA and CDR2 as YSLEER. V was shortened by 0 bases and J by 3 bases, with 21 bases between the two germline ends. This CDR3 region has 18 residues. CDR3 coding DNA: TGCGCCAGCAGCCAAGATAGGTCAGCAGGGTCAATATTCTACGAGCAGTACTTC. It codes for CASSQDRSAGSIFYEQYF.

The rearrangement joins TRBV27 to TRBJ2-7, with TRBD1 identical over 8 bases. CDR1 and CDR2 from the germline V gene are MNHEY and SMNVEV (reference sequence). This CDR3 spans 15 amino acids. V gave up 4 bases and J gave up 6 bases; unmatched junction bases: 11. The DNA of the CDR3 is TGTGCCAGCAGTTCATTCCAAGGGACAGGACCCGAGCAGTACTTC. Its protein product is CASSSFQGTGPEQYF.

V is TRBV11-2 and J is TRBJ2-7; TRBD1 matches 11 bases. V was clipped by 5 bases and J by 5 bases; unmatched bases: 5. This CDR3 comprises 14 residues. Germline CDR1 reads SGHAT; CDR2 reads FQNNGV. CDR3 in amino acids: CASSPRTGGNEQYF. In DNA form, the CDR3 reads TGTGCCAGCAGCCCCCGGACAGGGGGCAACGAGCAGTACTTC.

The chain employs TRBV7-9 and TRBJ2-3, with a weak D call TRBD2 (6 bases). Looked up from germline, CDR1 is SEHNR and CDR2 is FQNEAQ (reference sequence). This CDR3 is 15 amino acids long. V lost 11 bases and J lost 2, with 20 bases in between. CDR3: CASSGRERVTDTQYF. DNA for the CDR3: TGTGCCTCCTCTGGTCGGGAGCGGGTCACAGATACGCAGTATTTT.

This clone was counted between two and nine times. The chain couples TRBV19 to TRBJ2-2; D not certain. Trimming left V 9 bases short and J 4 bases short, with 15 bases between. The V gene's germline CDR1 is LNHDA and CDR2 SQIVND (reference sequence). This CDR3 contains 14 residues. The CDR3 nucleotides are TGTGCCAGCAACTTGGGGTTTGGCACCGGGGAGCTGTTTTTT. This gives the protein CASNLGFGTGELFF.

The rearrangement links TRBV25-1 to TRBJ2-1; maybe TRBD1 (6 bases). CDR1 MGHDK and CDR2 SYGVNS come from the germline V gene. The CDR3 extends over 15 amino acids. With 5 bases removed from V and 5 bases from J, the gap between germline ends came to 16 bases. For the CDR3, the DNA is TGTGCCAGCAGTCCTCCCCCCGGACAGAACAATGAGCAGTTCTTC. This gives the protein CASSPPPGQNNEQFF.

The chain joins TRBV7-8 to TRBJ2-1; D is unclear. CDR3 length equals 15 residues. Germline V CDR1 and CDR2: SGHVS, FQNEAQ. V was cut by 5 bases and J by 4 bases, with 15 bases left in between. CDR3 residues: CASSLRVGTYNEQFF. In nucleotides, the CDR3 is TGTGCCAGCAGCCTCCGGGTAGGCACGTACAATGAGCAGTTCTTC.

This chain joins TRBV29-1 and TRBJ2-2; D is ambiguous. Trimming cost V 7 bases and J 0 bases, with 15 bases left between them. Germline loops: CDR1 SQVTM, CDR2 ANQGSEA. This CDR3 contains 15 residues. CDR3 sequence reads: CSAKGRNANTGELFF. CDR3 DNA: TGCAGCGCCAAAGGGCGTAACGCGAACACCGGGGAGCTGTTTTTT.

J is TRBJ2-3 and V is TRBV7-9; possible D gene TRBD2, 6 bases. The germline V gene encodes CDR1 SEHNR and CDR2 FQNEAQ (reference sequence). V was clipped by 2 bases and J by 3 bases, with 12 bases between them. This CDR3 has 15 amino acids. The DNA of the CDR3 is TGTGCCAGCAGCTTATCGCGGGGTGGAACAGATACGCAGTATTTT. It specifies CASSLSRGGTDTQYF. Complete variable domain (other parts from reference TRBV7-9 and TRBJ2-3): DTGVSQNPRHKITKRGQNVTFRCDPISEHNRLYWYRQTLGQGPEFLTYFQNEAQLEKSRLLSDRFSAERPKGSFSTLEIQRTEQGDSAMYLCASSLSRGGTDTQYFGPGTRLTVL.

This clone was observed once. DNA of the CDR3: TGCAGCGTTGAAGTTGAGGGGGTTGAGCAGTTCTTC. Protein: CSVEVEGVEQFF. The chain carries TRBV29-1 and TRBJ2-1, with a tentative D call TRBD1 (6 bases). The germline V gene has CDR1 SQVTM and CDR2 ANQGSEA. The CDR3 has 12 amino acids. Trimming removed 1 base at V and 9 bases at J, with 10 bases between.

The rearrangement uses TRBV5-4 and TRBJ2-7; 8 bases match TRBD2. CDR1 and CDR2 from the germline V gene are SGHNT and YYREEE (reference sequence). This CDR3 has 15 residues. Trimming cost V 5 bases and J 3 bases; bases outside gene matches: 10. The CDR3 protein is CASRSLAAKHYEQYF. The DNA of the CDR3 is TGTGCCAGCAGGTCACTAGCGGCCAAGCACTACGAGCAGTACTTC.

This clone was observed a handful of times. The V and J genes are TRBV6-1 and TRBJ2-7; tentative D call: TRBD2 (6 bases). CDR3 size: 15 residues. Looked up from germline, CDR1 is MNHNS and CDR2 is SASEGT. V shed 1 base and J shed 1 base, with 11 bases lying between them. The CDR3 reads CASSEELAASYEQYF. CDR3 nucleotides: TGTGCCAGCAGTGAAGAACTAGCAGCGTCCTACGAGCAGTACTTC.

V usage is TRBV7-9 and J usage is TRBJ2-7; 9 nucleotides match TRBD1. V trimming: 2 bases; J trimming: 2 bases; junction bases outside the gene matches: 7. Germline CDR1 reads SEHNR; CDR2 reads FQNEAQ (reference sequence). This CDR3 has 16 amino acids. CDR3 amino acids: CASSLTPGQGTYEQYF. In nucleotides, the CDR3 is TGTGCCAGCAGCTTAACCCCGGGACAGGGAACCTACGAGCAGTACTTC.

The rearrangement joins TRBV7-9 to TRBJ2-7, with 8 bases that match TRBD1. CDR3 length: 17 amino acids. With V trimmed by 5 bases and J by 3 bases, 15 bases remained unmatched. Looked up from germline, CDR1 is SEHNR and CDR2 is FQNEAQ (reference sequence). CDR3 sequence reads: CASSQRKPGQEYYEQYF. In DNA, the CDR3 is TGTGCCAGCAGCCAGCGAAAACCGGGACAGGAGTACTACGAGCAGTACTTC.

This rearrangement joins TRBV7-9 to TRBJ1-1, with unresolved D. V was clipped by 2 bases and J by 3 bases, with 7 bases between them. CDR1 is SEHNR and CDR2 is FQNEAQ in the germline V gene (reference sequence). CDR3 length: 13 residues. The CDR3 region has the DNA TGTGCCAGCAGCTTAAATAGAGACACTGAAGCTTTCTTT. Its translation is CASSLNRDTEAFF.

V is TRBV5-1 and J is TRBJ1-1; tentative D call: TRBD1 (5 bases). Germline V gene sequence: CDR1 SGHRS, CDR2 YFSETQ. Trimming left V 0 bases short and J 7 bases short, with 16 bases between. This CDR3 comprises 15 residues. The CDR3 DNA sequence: TGCGCCAGCAGCTTGGGGCATCAGGGTTTGGATGAAGCTTTCTTT. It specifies CASSLGHQGLDEAFF.

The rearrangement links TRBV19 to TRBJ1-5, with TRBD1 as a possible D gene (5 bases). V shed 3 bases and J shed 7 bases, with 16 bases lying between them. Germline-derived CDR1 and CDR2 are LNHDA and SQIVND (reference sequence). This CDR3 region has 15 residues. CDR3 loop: CASSIGGGFEQPQHF. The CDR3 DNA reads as TGTGCCAGTAGTATCGGCGGGGGATTTGAACAGCCCCAGCATTTT. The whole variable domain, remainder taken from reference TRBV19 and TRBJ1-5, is DGGITQSPKYLFRKEGQNVTLSCEQNLNHDAMYWYRQDPGQGLRLIYYSQIVNDFQKGDIAEGYSVSREKKESFPLTVTSAQKNPTAFYLCASSIGGGFEQPQHFGDGTRLSIL.

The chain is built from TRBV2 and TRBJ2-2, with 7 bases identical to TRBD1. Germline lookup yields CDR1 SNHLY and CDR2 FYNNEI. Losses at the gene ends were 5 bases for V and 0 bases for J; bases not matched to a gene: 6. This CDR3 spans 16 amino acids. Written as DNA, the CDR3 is TGTGCCAGCAGTTCCTCCGGGACAGCGAACACCGGGGAGCTGTTTTTT. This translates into CASSSSGTANTGELFF.

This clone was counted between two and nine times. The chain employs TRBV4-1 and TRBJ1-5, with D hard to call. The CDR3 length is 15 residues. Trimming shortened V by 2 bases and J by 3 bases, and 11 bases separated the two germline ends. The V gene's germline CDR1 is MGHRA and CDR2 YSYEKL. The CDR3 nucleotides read TGCGCCAGCAGCCAAAATCGGGATTACAATCAGCCCCAGCATTTT. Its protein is CASSQNRDYNQPQHF.

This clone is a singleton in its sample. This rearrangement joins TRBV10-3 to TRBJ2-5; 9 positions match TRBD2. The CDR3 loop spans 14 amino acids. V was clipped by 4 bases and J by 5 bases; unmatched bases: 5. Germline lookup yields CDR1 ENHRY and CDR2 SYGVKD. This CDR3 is CAISVSGSGETQYF. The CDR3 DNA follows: TGTGCCATCAGTGTTAGCGGGAGCGGCGAGACCCAGTACTTC.

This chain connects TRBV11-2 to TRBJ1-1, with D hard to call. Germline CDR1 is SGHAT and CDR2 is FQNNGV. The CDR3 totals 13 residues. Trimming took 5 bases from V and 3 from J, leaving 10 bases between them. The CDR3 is CASSLPGHTEAFF. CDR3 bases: TGTGCCAGCAGCCTTCCGGGTCACACTGAAGCTTTCTTT.

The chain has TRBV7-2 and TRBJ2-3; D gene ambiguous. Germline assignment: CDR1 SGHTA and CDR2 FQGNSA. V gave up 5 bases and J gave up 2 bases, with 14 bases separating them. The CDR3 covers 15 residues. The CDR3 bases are TGTGCCAGCAGCCCTGGGCCTAGGGCCACAGATACGCAGTATTTT. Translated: CASSPGPRATDTQYF.

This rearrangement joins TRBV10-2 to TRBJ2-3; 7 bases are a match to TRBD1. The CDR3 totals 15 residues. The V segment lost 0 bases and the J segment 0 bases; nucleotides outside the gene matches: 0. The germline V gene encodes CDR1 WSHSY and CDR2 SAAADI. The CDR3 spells CASSESTGSTDTQYF. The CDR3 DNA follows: TGCGCCAGCAGTGAGTCGACAGGGAGCACAGATACGCAGTATTTT.

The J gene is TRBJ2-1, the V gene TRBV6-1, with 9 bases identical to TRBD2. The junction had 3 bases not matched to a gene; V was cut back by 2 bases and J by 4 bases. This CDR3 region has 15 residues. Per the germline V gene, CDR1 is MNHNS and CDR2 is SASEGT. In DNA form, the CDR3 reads TGTGCCAGCAGTGAAAGCCTAGCGGGGTACAATGAGCAGTTCTTC. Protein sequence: CASSESLAGYNEQFF.